The 10 T cell receptor beta chains below were found in one sample sequenced in a study of siplizumab effects on memory and regulatory T cells. Using immunoSEQ multiplex PCR, the repertoire was profiled, and TCRdb retains in-frame clones only, with some absent. The sample lists over 100,000 clones; more than 85% were seen once. Sequencing used CD4+ T cells sorted from blood. These receptors originate from a human donor in good health.

The chain uses TRBV29-1 and TRBJ2-3; D uncertain. This CDR3 has 13 residues. CDR1 is SQVTM and CDR2 is ANQGSEA in the germline V gene. Trimming removed 3 bases from V and 2 bases from J, with 9 bases in between. The CDR3: CSVDSSPTDTQYF. The CDR3 DNA follows: TGCAGCGTTGACTCCAGCCCCACAGATACGCAGTATTTT.

The rearrangement links TRBV7-9 to TRBJ1-1; possibly TRBD1 for D (6 bases). The CDR3 is made up of 14 amino acids. Germline V gene lookup returns CDR1 SEHNR and CDR2 FQNEAQ (reference sequence). V shed 4 bases and J shed 5 bases, with 14 bases lying between them. The CDR3 DNA reads as TGTGCCAGCAGCTGGGCCAGGGGAGGGACTGAAGCTTTCTTT. Amino acid sequence: CASSWARGGTEAFF.

The rearrangement links TRBV10-3 to TRBJ1-2, with 7 positions matching TRBD1. V lost 6 bases to trimming and J lost 8 bases; unmatched junction nucleotides: 15. Germline V gene data show CDR1 as ENHRY and CDR2 as SYGVKD. The CDR3 loop spans 15 amino acids. CDR3 sequence reads: CAISAGQAHEGGYTF. DNA of the CDR3: TGTGCCATCAGCGCCGGACAGGCCCATGAGGGCGGCTACACCTTC.

This sequence joins TRBV28 and TRBJ2-7; D not certain. V was cut by 6 bases and J by 4 bases, with 10 bases left in between. The CDR3 is 12 amino acids. Germline lookup yields CDR1 MDHEN and CDR2 SYDVKM. The CDR3 bases are TGTGCCAGCAGCCTTAGCCCTTACGAGCAGTACTTC. Its protein product is CASSLSPYEQYF.

The chain is built from TRBV12-5 and TRBJ2-2; D tentatively reads TRBD1 or TRBD2 (5 bases each). The germline V gene has CDR1 LGHNT and CDR2 FRNRAP. Trimming took 0 bases from V and 0 from J, leaving 17 bases between them. CDR3 length: 19 amino acids. The CDR3 DNA is TGTGCTAGTGGTTTGGTAGGCAAGCTTGGGACCACGAACACCGGGGAGCTGTTTTTT. Amino acid sequence: CASGLVGKLGTTNTGELFF.

CDR3 sequence: CAWAGAGLAGGSPQYF. CDR3 DNA: TGTGCCTGGGCTGGGGCGGGACTAGCGGGAGGAAGCCCGCAGTATTTT. The rearrangement links TRBV30 to TRBJ2-3; 15 bases line up with TRBD2. Germline CDR1 is GTSNPN and CDR2 is SVGIG (reference sequence). This CDR3 comprises 16 residues. Trimming removed 5 bases from V and 10 bases from J; junction bases left unmatched: 13.

This rearrangement joins TRBV30 to TRBJ1-6; weak D call: TRBD1 (5 bases). Germline V CDR1 and CDR2: GTSNPN, SVGIG (reference sequence). The CDR3 sequence is 15 residues long. Trimming stripped 2 bases from V and 6 bases from J, with 14 bases between. The CDR3 protein is CAWSPRGSLNSPLHF. The CDR3 coding sequence is TGTGCCTGGAGTCCCCGGGGGTCCCTTAATTCACCCCTCCACTTT.

This clone was seen once. The V and J genes are TRBV5-1 and TRBJ2-7; 9 bases are a match to TRBD2. There are 15 residues in the CDR3. Germline loops: CDR1 SGHRS, CDR2 YFSETQ. Germline trimming cut 1 base from V and 6 bases from J; bases unmatched to any gene: 8. The CDR3 nucleotides read TGCGCCAGCAGCTTGTTAGTAGCGGGAGTCGGCGAGCAGTACTTC. It encodes CASSLLVAGVGEQYF.

V and J are TRBV12-5 and TRBJ2-1; either TRBD1 or TRBD2 may fit D (5 bases each). Trimming shortened V by 6 bases and J by 5 bases, and 14 bases separated the two germline ends. Germline CDR1 is LGHNT and CDR2 is FRNRAP. There are 14 residues in the CDR3. CDR3 sequence: CASGPGTRNNEQFF. CDR3 bases: TGTGCTAGTGGCCCAGGGACGCGAAACAATGAGCAGTTCTTC.

The chain is built from TRBV27 and TRBJ2-5, with D possibly matching TRBD1 (6 bases). The J call may not be correct, given that the DNA end is closer to TRBJ2-7. The length of the CDR3 is 14 residues. CDR1 MNHEY and CDR2 SMNVEV come from the germline V gene (reference sequence). The CDR3 protein is CASSFRVGGYEQYF. CDR3 in DNA: TGTGCCAGCAGTTTTAGGGTAGGGGGCTACGAGCAGTACTTC.